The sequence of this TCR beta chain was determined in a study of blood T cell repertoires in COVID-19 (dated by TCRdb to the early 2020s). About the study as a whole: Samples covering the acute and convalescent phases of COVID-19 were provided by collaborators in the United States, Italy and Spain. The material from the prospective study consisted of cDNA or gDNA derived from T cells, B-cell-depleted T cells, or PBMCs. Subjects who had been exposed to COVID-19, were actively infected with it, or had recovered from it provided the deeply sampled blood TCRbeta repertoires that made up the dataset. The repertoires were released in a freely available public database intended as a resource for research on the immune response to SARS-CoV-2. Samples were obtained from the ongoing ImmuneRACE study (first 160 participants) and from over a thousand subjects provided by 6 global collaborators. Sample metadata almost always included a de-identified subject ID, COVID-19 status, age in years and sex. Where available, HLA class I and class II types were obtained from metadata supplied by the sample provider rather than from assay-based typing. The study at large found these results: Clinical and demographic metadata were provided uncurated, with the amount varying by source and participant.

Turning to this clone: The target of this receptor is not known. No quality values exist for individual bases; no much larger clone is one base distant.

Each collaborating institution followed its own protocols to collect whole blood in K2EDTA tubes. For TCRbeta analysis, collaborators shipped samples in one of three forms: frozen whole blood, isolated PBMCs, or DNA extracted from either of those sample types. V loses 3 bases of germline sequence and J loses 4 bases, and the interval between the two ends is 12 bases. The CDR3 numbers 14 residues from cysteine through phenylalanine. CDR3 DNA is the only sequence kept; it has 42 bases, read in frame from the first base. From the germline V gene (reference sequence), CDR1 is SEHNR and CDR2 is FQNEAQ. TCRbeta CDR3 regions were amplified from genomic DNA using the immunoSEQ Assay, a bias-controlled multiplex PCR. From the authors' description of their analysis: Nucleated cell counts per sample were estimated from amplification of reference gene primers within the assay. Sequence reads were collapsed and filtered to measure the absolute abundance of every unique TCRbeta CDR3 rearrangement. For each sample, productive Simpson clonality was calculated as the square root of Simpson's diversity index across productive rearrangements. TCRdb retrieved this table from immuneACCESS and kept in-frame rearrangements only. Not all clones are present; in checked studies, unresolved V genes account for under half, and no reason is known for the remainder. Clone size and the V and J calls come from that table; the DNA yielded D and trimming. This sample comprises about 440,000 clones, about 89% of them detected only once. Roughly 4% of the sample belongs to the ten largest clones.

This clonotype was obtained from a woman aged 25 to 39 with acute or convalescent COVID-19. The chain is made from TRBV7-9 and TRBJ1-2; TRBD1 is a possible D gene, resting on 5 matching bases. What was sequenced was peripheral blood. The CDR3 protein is CASSLGQGLYGYTF. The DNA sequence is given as TGTGCCAGCAGCTTGGGTCAGGGCCTCTATGGCTACACCTTC.